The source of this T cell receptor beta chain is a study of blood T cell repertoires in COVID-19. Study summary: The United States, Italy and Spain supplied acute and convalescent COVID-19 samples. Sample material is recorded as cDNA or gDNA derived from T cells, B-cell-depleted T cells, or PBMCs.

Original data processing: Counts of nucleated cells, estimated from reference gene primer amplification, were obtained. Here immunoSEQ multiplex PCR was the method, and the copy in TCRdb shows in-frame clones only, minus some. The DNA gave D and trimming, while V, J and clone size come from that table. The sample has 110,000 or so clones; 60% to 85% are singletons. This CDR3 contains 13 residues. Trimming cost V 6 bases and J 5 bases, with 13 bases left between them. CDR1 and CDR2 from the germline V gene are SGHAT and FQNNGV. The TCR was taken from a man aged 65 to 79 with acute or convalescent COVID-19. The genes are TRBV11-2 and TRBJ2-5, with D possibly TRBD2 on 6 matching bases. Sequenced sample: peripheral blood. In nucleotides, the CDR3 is TGTGCCAGCAGGGTTACTAGCTCGGAGACCCAGTACTTC. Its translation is CASRVTSSETQYF.